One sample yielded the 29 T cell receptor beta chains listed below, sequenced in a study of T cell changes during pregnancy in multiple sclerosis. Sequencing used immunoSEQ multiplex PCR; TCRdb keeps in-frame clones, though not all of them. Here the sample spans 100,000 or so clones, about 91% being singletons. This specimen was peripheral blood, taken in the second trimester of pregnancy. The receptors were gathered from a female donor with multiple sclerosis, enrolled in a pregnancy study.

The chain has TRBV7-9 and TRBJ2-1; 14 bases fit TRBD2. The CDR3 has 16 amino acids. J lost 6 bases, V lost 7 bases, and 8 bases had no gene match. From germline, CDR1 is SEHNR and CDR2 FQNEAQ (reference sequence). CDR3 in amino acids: CASTRLAGGPGNEQFF. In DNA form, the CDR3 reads TGTGCCAGCACTCGACTAGCGGGAGGGCCCGGCAATGAGCAGTTCTTC.

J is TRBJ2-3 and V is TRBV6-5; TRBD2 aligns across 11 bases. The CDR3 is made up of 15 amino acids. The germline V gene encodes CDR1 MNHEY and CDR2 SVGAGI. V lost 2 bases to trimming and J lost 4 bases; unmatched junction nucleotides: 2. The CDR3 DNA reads TGTGCCAGCAGTTACACTAGCGGGAGTGCAGATACGCAGTATTTT. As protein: CASSYTSGSADTQYF.

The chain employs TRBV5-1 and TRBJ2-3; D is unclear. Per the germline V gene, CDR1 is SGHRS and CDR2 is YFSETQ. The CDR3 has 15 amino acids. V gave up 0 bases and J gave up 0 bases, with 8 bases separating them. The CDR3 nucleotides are TGCGCCAGCAGCTTGGTGGCCCCTAGCACAGATACGCAGTATTTT. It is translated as CASSLVAPSTDTQYF.

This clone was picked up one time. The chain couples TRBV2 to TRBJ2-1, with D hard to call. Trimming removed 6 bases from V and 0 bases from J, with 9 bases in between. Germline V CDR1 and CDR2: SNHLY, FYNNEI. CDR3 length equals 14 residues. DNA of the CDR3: TGTGCCAGCAGGGTCGCTAGCTCCTACAATGAGCAGTTCTTC. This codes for CASRVASSYNEQFF.

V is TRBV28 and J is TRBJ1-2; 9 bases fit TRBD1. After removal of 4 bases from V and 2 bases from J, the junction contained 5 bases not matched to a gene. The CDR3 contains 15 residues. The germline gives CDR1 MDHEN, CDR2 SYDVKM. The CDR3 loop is CASSSGQGRNYGYTF. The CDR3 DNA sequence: TGTGCCAGCAGTTCCGGACAGGGGCGAAACTATGGCTACACCTTC.

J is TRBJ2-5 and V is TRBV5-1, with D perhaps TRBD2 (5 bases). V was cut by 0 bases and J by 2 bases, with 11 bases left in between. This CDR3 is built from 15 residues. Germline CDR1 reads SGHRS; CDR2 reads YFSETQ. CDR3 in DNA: TGCGCCAGCAGCTTGGGTGGGAGCGTACAAGAGACCCAGTACTTC. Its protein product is CASSLGGSVQETQYF. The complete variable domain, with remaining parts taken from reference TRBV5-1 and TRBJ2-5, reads KAGVTQTPRYLIKTRGQQVTLSCSPISGHRSVSWYQQTPGQGLQFLFEYFSETQRNKGNFPGRFSGRQFSNSRSEMNVSTLELGDSALYLCASSLGGSVQETQYFGPGTRLLVL.

CDR3 coding DNA: TGTGCCAGCAGAGTCGGGACAGGGTTGCATGGCTATGGCTACACCTTC. It yields the protein CASRVGTGLHGYGYTF. The chain combines TRBV9 with TRBJ1-2, with 9 bases aligning to TRBD1. The CDR3 is 16 residues long. Germline loops: CDR1 SGDLS, CDR2 YYNGEE. After removal of 5 bases from V and 4 bases from J, the junction contained 12 bases not matched to a gene.

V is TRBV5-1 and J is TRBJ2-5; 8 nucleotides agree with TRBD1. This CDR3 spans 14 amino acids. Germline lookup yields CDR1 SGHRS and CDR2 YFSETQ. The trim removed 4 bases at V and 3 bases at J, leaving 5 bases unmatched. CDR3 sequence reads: CASSIGQGEETQYF. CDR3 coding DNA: TGCGCCAGCAGCATAGGACAGGGCGAAGAGACCCAGTACTTC.

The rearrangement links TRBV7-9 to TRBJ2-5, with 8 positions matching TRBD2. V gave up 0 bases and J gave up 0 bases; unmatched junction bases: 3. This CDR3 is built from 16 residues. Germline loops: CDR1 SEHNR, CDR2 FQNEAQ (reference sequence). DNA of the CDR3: TGTGCCAGCAGCTTAGCGCTAGCGGGTGACCAAGAGACCCAGTACTTC. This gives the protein CASSLALAGDQETQYF.

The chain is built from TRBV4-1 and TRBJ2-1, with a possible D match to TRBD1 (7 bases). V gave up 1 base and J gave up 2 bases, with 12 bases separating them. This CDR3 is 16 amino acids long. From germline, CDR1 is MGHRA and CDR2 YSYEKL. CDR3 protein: CASSQGAGGTYNEQFF. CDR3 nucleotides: TGCGCCAGCAGCCAAGGTGCAGGGGGGACCTACAATGAGCAGTTCTTC.

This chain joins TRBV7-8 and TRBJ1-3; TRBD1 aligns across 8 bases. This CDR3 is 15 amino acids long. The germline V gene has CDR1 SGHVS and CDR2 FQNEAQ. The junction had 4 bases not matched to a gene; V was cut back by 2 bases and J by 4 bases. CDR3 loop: CASSLRQGIGNTIYF. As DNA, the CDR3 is TGTGCCAGCAGCTTACGACAGGGGATAGGAAACACCATATATTTT.

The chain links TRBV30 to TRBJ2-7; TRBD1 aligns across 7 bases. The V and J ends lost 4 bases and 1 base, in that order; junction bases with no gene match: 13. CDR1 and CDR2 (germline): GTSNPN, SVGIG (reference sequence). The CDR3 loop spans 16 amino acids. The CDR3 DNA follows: TGTGCCTGGAAAACCTGGGACAGCGACGGATCCTACGAGCAGTACTTC. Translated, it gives CAWKTWDSDGSYEQYF.

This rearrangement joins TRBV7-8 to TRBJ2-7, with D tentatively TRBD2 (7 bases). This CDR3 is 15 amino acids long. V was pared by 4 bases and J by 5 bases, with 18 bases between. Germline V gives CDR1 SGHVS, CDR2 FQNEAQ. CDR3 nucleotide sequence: TGTGCCAGCAGCTCCGGGGGGCGGGGGATAGACGAGCAGTACTTC. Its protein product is CASSSGGRGIDEQYF.

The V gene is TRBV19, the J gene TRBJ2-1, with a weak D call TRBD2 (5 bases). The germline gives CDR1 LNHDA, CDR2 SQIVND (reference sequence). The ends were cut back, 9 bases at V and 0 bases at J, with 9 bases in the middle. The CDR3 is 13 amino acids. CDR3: CASGGSSYNEQFF. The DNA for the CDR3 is TGTGCCAGCGGAGGCAGCTCCTACAATGAGCAGTTCTTC.

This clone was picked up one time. The CDR3 loop is CASSPTGSEGDTQYF. The CDR3 nucleotides read TGTGCCAGCTCACCAACAGGGTCAGAGGGAGATACGCAGTATTTT. The chain has TRBV18 and TRBJ2-3; tentative D call: TRBD1 (6 bases). This CDR3 spans 15 amino acids. V was cut by 2 bases and J by 5 bases, with 14 bases left in between. Per the germline V gene, CDR1 is KGHSH and CDR2 is LQKENI.

The CDR3 loop reads CASSLLSGTGIDEQFF. CDR3 bases: TGTGCCAGCAGCTTATTATCCGGGACAGGGATAGATGAGCAGTTCTTC. The genes are TRBV7-9 and TRBJ2-1; 9 bases line up with TRBD1. Germline V gene sequence: CDR1 SEHNR, CDR2 FQNEAQ (reference sequence). The trim removed 2 bases at V and 8 bases at J, leaving 10 bases unmatched. The CDR3 spans 16 residues.

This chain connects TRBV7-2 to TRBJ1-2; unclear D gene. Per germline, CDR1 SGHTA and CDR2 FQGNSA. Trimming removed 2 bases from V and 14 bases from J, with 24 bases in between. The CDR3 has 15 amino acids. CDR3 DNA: TGTGCCAGCAGCTTATCGTCGAGTGAGTGGGTGTCGGGGACCTTC. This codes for CASSLSSSEWVSGTF.

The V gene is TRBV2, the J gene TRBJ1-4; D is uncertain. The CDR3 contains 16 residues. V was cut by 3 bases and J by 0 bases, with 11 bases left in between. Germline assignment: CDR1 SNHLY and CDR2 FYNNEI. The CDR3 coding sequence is TGTGCCAGCAGTGACAGGTTGAGCCCAACTAATGAAAAACTGTTTTTT. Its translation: CASSDRLSPTNEKLFF.

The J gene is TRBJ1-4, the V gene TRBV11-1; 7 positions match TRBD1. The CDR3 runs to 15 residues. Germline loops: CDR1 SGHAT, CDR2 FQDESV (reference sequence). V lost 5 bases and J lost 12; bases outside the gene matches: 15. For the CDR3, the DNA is TGTGCCAGCAGCCTCACTACGGACAGGCGGTCGGAACTGTTTTTT. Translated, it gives CASSLTTDRRSELFF.

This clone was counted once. Written as DNA, the CDR3 is TGTGCCAGCAGTTCACCAAGGACAGGGCGCTACGAGCAGTACTTC. It specifies CASSSPRTGRYEQYF. The J gene is TRBJ2-7, the V gene TRBV7-8, with 8 bases that match TRBD1. From germline, CDR1 is SGHVS and CDR2 FQNEAQ. The CDR3 covers 15 residues. V shed 6 bases, J shed 3 bases, and the junction held 10 bases outside the gene matches.

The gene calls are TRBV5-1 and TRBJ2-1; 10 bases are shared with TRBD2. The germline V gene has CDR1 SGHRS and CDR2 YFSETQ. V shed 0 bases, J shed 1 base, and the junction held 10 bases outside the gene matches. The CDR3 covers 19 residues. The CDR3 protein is CASSLAASGSSRSYNEQFF. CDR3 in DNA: TGCGCCAGCAGCTTGGCGGCTAGCGGGAGCAGTAGGTCCTACAATGAGCAGTTCTTC. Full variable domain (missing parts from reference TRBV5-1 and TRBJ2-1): KAGVTQTPRYLIKTRGQQVTLSCSPISGHRSVSWYQQTPGQGLQFLFEYFSETQRNKGNFPGRFSGRQFSNSRSEMNVSTLELGDSALYLCASSLAASGSSRSYNEQFFGPGTRLTVL.

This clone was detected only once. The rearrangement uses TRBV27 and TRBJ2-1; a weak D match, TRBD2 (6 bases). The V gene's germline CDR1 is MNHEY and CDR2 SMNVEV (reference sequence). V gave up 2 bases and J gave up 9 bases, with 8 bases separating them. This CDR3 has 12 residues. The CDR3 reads CASSLVGGEQFF. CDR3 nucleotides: TGTGCCAGCAGTTTAGTGGGAGGTGAGCAGTTCTTC.

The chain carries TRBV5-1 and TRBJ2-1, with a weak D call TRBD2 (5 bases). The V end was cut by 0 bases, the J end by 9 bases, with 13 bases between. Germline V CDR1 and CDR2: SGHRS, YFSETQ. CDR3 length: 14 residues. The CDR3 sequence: CASSLAGVPGEQFF. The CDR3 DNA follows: TGCGCCAGCAGCTTGGCCGGGGTTCCCGGTGAGCAGTTCTTC.

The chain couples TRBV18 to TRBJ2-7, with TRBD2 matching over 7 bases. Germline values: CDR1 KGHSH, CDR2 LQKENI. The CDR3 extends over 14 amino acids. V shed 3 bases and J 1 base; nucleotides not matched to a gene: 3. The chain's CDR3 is CASSPAGASYEQYF. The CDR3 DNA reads TGTGCCAGCTCACCGGCGGGAGCGTCCTACGAGCAGTACTTC.

DNA of the CDR3: TGTGCCAGCAGTTACAGGATCCCGTATGGCTACACCTTC. Amino acid sequence: CASSYRIPYGYTF. The J gene is TRBJ1-2, the V gene TRBV2; a possible D gene is TRBD1 (5 bases). The CDR3 runs to 13 residues. V was shortened by 5 bases and J by 5 bases, with 12 bases between the two germline ends. Germline CDR1 is SNHLY and CDR2 is FYNNEI.

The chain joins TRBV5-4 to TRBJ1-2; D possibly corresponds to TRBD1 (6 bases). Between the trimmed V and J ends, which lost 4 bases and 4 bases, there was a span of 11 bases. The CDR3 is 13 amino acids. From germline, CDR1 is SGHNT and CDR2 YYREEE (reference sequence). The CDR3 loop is CASSPTGGYGYTF. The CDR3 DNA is TGTGCCAGCAGCCCGACAGGAGGCTATGGCTACACCTTC.

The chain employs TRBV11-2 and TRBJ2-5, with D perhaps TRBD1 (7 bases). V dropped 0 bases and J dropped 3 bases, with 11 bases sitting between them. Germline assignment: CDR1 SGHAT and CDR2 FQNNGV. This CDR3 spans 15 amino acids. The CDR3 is CASSLEGRGEETQYF. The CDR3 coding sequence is TGTGCCAGCAGCTTAGAGGGCAGGGGGGAAGAGACCCAGTACTTC.

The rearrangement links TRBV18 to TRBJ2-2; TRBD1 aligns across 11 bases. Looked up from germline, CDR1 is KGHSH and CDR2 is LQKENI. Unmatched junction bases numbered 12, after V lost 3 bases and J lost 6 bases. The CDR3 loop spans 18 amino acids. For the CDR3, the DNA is TGTGCCAGCTCACCTTGGCCTAGGACAGGGGGCCGGGCCGGGGAGCTGTTTTTT. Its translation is CASSPWPRTGGRAGELFF. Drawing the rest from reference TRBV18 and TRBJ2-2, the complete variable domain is NAGVMQNPRHLVRRRGQEARLRCSPMKGHSHVYWYRQLPEEGLKFMVYLQKENIIDESGMPKERFSAEFPKEGPSILRIQQVVRGDSAAYFCASSPWPRTGGRAGELFFGEGSRLTVL.

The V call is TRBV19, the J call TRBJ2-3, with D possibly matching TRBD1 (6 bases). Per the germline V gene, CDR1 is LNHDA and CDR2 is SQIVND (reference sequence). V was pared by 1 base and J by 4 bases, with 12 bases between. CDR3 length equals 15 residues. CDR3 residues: CASSIVQGWPDTQYF. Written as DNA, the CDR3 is TGTGCCAGTAGTATAGTGCAGGGGTGGCCAGATACGCAGTATTTT.